Below are 14 T cell receptor beta chains sequenced from a single sample in a study of CD8 T cells in ankylosing spondylitis. The study's findings and limits: A motif in TCR beta, a set of eight highly homologous variants, appeared characteristic of ankylosing spondylitis blood.

TCRdb ran MiXCR on the 5' RACE reads and lists one entry per CDR3 protein. This table holds 100,000 to 150,000 distinct CDR3 sequences, over 15% found once. For these TCRs, the target antigens are not known. The sample consisted of blood, either unsorted or a sorted T cell fraction (not recorded which). These receptors came from a male donor with ankylosing spondylitis.

This clonotype was detected only a few times. This rearrangement joins TRBV29-1 to TRBJ2-7; 9 bases line up with TRBD1. The CDR3 spans 13 residues. Germline CDR1 and CDR2: SQVTM and ANQGSEA. With 1 base clipped from V and 4 bases from J, the junction kept 2 bases outside the gene matches. The CDR3 loop reads CSVEVGTGYEQYF. Written as DNA, the CDR3 is TGCAGCGTTGAAGTAGGGACAGGGTACGAGCAGTACTTC.

The gene calls are TRBV30 and TRBJ1-1; D is possibly TRBD1 (5 bases). The CDR3 totals 11 residues. The V end lost 0 bases, the J end lost 10 bases, and 9 bases lay between the germline ends. Per germline, CDR1 GTSNPN and CDR2 SVGIG (reference sequence). The CDR3 nucleotides read TGTGCCTGGAGTGTTTCGGGGGGAGCTTTCTTT. Translated: CAWSVSGGAFF.

The J gene is TRBJ2-1, the V gene TRBV12-3 or TRBV12-4; D ambiguous. V lost 8 bases and J lost 8, with 7 bases in between. This CDR3 is 10 amino acids long. CDR3 sequence (DNA): TGTGCCAGCGTGGCGCATGAGCAGTTCTTC. It yields the protein CASVAHEQFF.

This clonotype was picked up a small number of times. V is TRBV7-2 and J is TRBJ1-1, with D perhaps matching TRBD1 (6 bases). Trimming took 4 bases from V and 4 from J, leaving 19 bases between them. The CDR3 covers 16 residues. Germline V CDR1 and CDR2: SGHTA, FQGNSA. Here the CDR3 reads CASSSLIGGTRTEAFF. DNA for the CDR3: TGTGCCAGCAGCTCCCTCATAGGGGGGACGCGCACTGAAGCTTTCTTT.

This rearrangement joins TRBV27 to TRBJ2-3; 11 bases fit TRBD2. The CDR3 has 16 residues. CDR1 is MNHEY and CDR2 is SMNVEV in the germline V gene (reference sequence). J was trimmed by 8 bases and V by 5 bases; bases with no gene match: 12. The CDR3 DNA reads as TGTGCCAGCAGTCGGAGACTAGCGGGGTCGCTGGGTACGCAGTATTTT. Translation gives CASSRRLAGSLGTQYF.

V usage is TRBV12-3 or TRBV12-4 and J usage is TRBJ1-2, with D perhaps TRBD1 (6 bases). The V end lost 3 bases, the J end lost 6 bases, and 14 bases lay between the germline ends. The CDR3 spans 14 residues. DNA of the CDR3: TGTGCCAGCAGTTTTGTCATCGCAGGGGATGGCTACACCTTC. Its protein product is CASSFVIAGDGYTF.

The rearrangement joins TRBV12-5 to TRBJ2-7, with D hard to call. The V and J ends lost 2 bases and 4 bases respectively, with 6 bases between them. The CDR3 has 12 residues. Germline values: CDR1 LGHNT, CDR2 FRNRAP. The CDR3: CASGLPIYEQYF. CDR3 DNA sequence: TGTGCTAGTGGTTTGCCGATATACGAGCAGTACTTC.

This clonotype has just a few counts. The J gene is TRBJ2-7, the V gene TRBV28, with D perhaps matching TRBD2 (6 bases). The V end lost 6 bases, the J end lost 3 bases, and 18 bases lay between the germline ends. Germline loops: CDR1 MDHEN, CDR2 SYDVKM. This CDR3 region has 15 residues. The CDR3 bases are TGTGCCAGCAGGGGGTACGCGGGGCTTTTCTACGAGCAGTACTTC. This sequence encodes CASRGYAGLFYEQYF.

The chain combines TRBV5-1 with TRBJ1-2; 7 bases line up with TRBD1. The CDR3 has 14 amino acids. Germline values: CDR1 SGHRS, CDR2 YFSETQ. J was trimmed by 6 bases and V by 3 bases; bases with no gene match: 8. The chain's CDR3 is CASSSITGVNGYTF. CDR3 DNA: TGCGCCAGCAGCTCCATTACAGGGGTTAATGGCTACACCTTC.

This clonotype came up once. The chain carries TRBV27 and TRBJ2-7; TRBD1 matches 7 bases. V shed 5 bases, J shed 2 bases, and the junction held 9 bases outside the gene matches. The CDR3 has 15 amino acids. Per the germline V gene, CDR1 is MNHEY and CDR2 is SMNVEV (reference sequence). CDR3 sequence reads: CASSPGQSLPYEQYF. CDR3 in DNA: TGTGCCAGCAGTCCGGGACAGTCTCTCCCCTACGAGCAGTACTTC.

This clonotype was detected ten times or more. The gene calls are TRBV10-3 and TRBJ2-7; 7 bases are a match to TRBD1. The CDR3 spans 15 residues. Trimming took 6 bases from V and 2 from J; bases not matched to a gene: 10. Germline values: CDR1 ENHRY, CDR2 SYGVKD. The CDR3 sequence is CAISEGTETPYEQYF. CDR3 bases: TGTGCCATCAGCGAGGGGACAGAAACCCCCTACGAGCAGTACTTC.

This clonotype occurred a few times. The chain joins TRBV7-9 to TRBJ1-1, with no clear D. There are 11 residues in the CDR3. The V end was cut by 5 bases, the J end by 6 bases, with 7 bases between. Per germline, CDR1 SEHNR and CDR2 FQNEAQ (reference sequence). CDR3 residues: CASSGGAEAFF. CDR3 in DNA: TGTGCCAGCAGCGGCGGGGCTGAAGCTTTCTTT.

The J gene is TRBJ2-3, the V gene TRBV14, with D unresolved. Looked up from germline, CDR1 is SGHDN and CDR2 is FVKESK. There are 13 residues in the CDR3. V lost 1 base and J 7 bases, leaving 9 bases between the germline ends. CDR3 protein: CASSQGLEHTQYF. The CDR3 region has the DNA TGTGCCAGCAGCCAAGGACTCGAACATACGCAGTATTTT.

This clonotype occurred a few times. The chain combines TRBV7-9 with TRBJ2-3; 9 positions agree with TRBD1. CDR3 size: 14 residues. Germline-derived CDR1 and CDR2 are SEHNR and FQNEAQ (reference sequence). The trim removed 8 bases at V and 4 bases at J, leaving 7 bases unmatched. The CDR3 nucleotides are TGTGCCAGCTCCCCGGGACAGGGCGCAGATACGCAGTATTTT. Amino acids: CASSPGQGADTQYF.